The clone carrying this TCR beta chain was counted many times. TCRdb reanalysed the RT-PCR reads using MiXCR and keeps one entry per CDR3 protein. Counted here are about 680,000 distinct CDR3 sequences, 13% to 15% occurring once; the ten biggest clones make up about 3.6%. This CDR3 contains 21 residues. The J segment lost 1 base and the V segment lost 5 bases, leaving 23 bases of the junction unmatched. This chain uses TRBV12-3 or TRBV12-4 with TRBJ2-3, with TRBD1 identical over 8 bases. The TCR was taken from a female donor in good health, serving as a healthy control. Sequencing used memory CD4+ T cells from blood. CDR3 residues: CASSHRGAFLGGGVGTDTQYF. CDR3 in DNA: TGTGCCAGCAGTCACAGGGGGGCGTTTCTAGGTGGAGGTGTAGGCACAGATACGCAGTATTTT.